Reported below is one T cell receptor (beta chain). V dropped 6 bases and J dropped 4; count of bases not matched to a gene: 5. Germline CDR1 reads SGDLS; CDR2 reads YYNGEE. This CDR3 has 13 residues. This record belongs to a study of blood T cell repertoires in COVID-19. Study as a whole: PBMCs, B-cell-depleted T cells, or T cells were the source of the cDNA or gDNA that made up the material.

Generated by immunoSEQ multiplex PCR, the TCRdb table keeps only in-frame clones and is missing some. This repertoire shows more than 20,000 clones, approximately 90% found once; its top ten account for around 25%. The clonotype originates from a human donor with active COVID-19. The donor label of this sample is uncertain. The material sequenced was peripheral blood. The V call is TRBV9, the J call TRBJ2-3, with TRBD2 matching over 7 bases. The CDR3 protein is CASTLGGSDTQYF. The CDR3 DNA follows: TGTGCCAGCACCTTGGGGGGGTCAGATACGCAGTATTTT.